This T cell receptor beta chain was sequenced during a study of vaccination effects on CD4 cells after COVID-19. Study details: Two-dose BNT162b2 or mRNA-1273 vaccination was given to participants. Study-level findings and limits: Nearly all vaccine-induced clones in healthy recipients recognized only SARS-CoV-2.

The protocol was immunoSEQ multiplex PCR, while the TCRdb copy is restricted to in-frame clones and leaves out a portion. Among tens of thousands of clones listed, over 65% were seen once. With respect to this clone: No antigen is known for it.

The V gene's germline CDR1 is SGHVS and CDR2 FQNEAQ. This CDR3 contains 14 residues. The trim removed 3 bases at V and 3 bases at J, leaving 4 bases unmatched. Under the ViraFEST assay, PBMC were stimulated with viral peptide pools so that antigen-specific CD4+ T cells expanded. Sequencing was performed afterwards. Culture lasted 10 days before CD4+ T cell isolation. All vaccine recipients tested negative for nucleocapsid antibodies and had never contracted SARS-CoV-2 infection. Replacing half the medium with IL-2 medium was done on days 3 and 7. The material was CD4+ T cells from PBMCs cultured with HCoV-OC43 spike peptides, obtained before COVID-19 vaccination. As to subset: HCoV-OC43 spike overlapping peptide pool stimulation. The origin of this receptor is a human donor who received a COVID-19 vaccine. The chain carries TRBV7-8 and TRBJ2-5, with TRBD2 matching 7 bases. CDR3 DNA sequence: TGTGCCAGCAGCTTGCCCGGGACTAAAGAGACCCAGTACTTC. Its translation is CASSLPGTKETQYF.